This T cell receptor beta chain was observed in a study of cytotoxic CD8 clonotypes in ibrutinib-treated CLL. This clone was found many times. Method: immunoSEQ multiplex PCR; TCRdb's copy keeps in-frame clones and lacks some. The table includes some 65,000 clones, 57% detected once. Sample: PBMCs, taken after 12 months of ibrutinib treatment. The TCR comes from a human donor with chronic lymphocytic leukemia.

The CDR3 loop is CASTSLSRGNSPLHF. CDR3 DNA sequence: TGTGCCAGCACCTCACTTTCTCGGGGTAATTCACCCCTCCACTTT. The chain carries TRBV5-6 and TRBJ1-6; the D is unclear. Germline V gene data show CDR1 as SGHDT and CDR2 as YYEEEE. V was cut by 6 bases and J by 6 bases, with 16 bases left in between. The CDR3 is 15 residues long. Using reference TRBV5-6 and TRBJ1-6 for the parts outside the CDR3, the full variable domain is DAGVTQSPTHLIKTRGQQVTLRCSPKSGHDTVSWYQQALGQGPQFIFQYYEEEERQRGNFPDRFSGHQFPNYSSELNVNALLLGDSALYLCASTSLSRGNSPLHFGNGTRLTVT.